This TCR beta chain was observed in a study of blood T cell repertoires in COVID-19. Study details: Sites in the United States, Italy and Spain provided acute and convalescent COVID-19 samples. Sources were T cells, B-cell-depleted T cells, or PBMCs; the material itself was cDNA or gDNA.

Authors' processing steps: Estimated nucleated cell counts came from reference gene primer amplification. Clones were read by immunoSEQ multiplex PCR, and TCRdb kept only the in-frame ones, dropping some. From that table come the V and J calls and clone size; the DNA was used to work out D and trimming. The profile shows about 63,000 clones, 70% to 85% of them singletons. CDR1 and CDR2 (germline): WSHSY, SAAADI. Trimming removed 4 bases from V and 2 bases from J, with 17 bases in between. The CDR3 extends over 16 amino acids. The sequenced sample was peripheral blood. The TCR was taken from a human donor in a cohort sampled during active COVID-19. V gene TRBV10-2 combines with J gene TRBJ2-5, with D possibly TRBD1 on 5 matching bases. CDR3: CASSAFFEQAQETQYF. The CDR3 region has the DNA TGCGCCAGCAGTGCCTTTTTTGAACAGGCTCAAGAGACCCAGTACTTC.